The 29 T cell receptor beta chains below were found in one sample sequenced in a study of T cell clonality in common variable immunodeficiency. Clones were sequenced by immunoSEQ multiplex PCR, and TCRdb holds only the in-frame ones, with some missing. This sample carries about 45,000 clones, none of them present only once. Sequenced material: peripheral blood mononuclear cells. All receptors come from a person aged 18 to 75 in good health.

This clone came up many times. The read terminates 3 residues before the CDR3 end, so the remaining end is supplied by the germline J gene. The J gene is TRBJ1-2, the V gene TRBV18; 9 bases align to TRBD1. Germline V gene lookup returns CDR1 KGHSH and CDR2 LQKENI. With V trimmed by 3 bases and J by 6 bases, 2 bases remained unmatched. This CDR3 contains 13 residues. This CDR3 reads CASSPGTGNGYTF. CDR3 DNA (partial): TGTGCCAGCTCACCCGGGACAGGGAATGGC.

This clone has a count of ten or more. The CDR3 end is not reached by the read, which stops 3 residues before it; the germline J gene fills it in. The chain recombines TRBV28 with TRBJ2-1, with TRBD2 matching over 9 bases. CDR1 and CDR2 from the germline V gene are MDHEN and SYDVKM. With V trimmed by 2 bases and J by 4 bases, 6 bases remained unmatched. This CDR3 is built from 16 residues. Partial CDR3 DNA: TGTGCCAGCAGTTTACTCCCAGCGGGGGGATACAATGAG. Translating it yields CASSLLPAGGYNE. The full CDR3 protein reads CASSLLPAGGYNEQFF.

This clone was seen many times. The read ends 3 residues shy of where the CDR3 ends; the end is completed using the germline J gene. V and J are TRBV20-1 and TRBJ1-1, with TRBD1 identical over 12 bases. The CDR3 covers 15 residues. The V and J ends lost 6 bases and 4 bases, in that order; junction bases with no gene match: 9. The germline gives CDR1 DFQATT, CDR2 SNEGSKA (reference sequence). CDR3 DNA, as far as it was read: TGCAGTGCGGCGGGACAGGGGGCGAAGGGCACTGAA. Translating gives CSAAGQGAKGTE. The whole CDR3 region reads CSAAGQGAKGTEAFF.

This clone has a handful of counts. With the read ending 3 residues before the CDR3 end, the germline J gene is used to fill in that end. The sample has other DNA sequences that encode this CDR3 too. V and J are TRBV7-6 and TRBJ1-5, with 9 bases matching TRBD1. The length of the CDR3 is 18 residues. Germline CDR1 is SGHVS and CDR2 is FNYEAQ. The V and J ends lost 5 bases and 6 bases, in that order; junction bases with no gene match: 17. The CDR3 bases that were read are TGTGCCAGCAGCGCATTTTTACCGGGACAGGGTTTGCGTCAGCCC. Protein: CASSAFLPGQGLRQP. In full, the CDR3 reads CASSAFLPGQGLRQPQHF.

This clone occurred many times. The CDR3 extends 3 residues past the end of the read, so its final part is completed from the germline J gene. The V gene is TRBV10-3, the J gene TRBJ1-6; 7 bases are shared with TRBD1. The CDR3 contains 17 residues. From germline, CDR1 is ENHRY and CDR2 SYGVKD. Trimming at V came to 6 bases and at J to 0 bases, leaving 8 bases not matched to a gene. The CDR3 DNA, read in part, is TGTGCCATCAGCGGGACAGTCGCTAGCTCCTATAATTCACCC. It specifies CAISGTVASSYNSP. The full CDR3 is CAISGTVASSYNSPLHF.

This clone was seen at least ten times. The DNA read from the CDR3 is TGTGCCAGCAGCCCGCAGGGGGGC. Protein product: CASSPQGG. The full CDR3 reads CASSPQGGYTF. The chain joins TRBV6-4 to TRBJ1-2; possibly TRBD1 for D (6 bases). The read falls 3 residues short of the CDR3 end, and the missing part is taken from the germline J gene. The CDR3 sequence is 11 residues long. CDR1 is MRHNA, CDR2 SNTAGT, per germline.

This clone showed up many times. The CDR3 end is not reached by the read, which stops 3 residues before it; the germline J gene fills it in. The chain has TRBV13 and TRBJ2-3; 10 bases agree with TRBD2. V was pared by 4 bases and J by 0 bases, with 10 bases of the junction left unmatched. Germline V gene sequence: CDR1 PRHDT, CDR2 FYEKMQ (reference sequence). This CDR3 has 18 amino acids. CDR3 sequence: CASSSLAGEPYSTDTQYF. The CDR3 DNA, read in part, is TGTGCCAGCAGCTCCCTAGCGGGAGAACCCTACAGCACAGATACG.

This clone was seen repeatedly, ten times or more. The CDR3 goes on 3 residues after the read ends, and that part is filled in from the germline J gene. This sequence joins TRBV7-8 and TRBJ1-1, with D perhaps matching TRBD1 (5 bases). V lost 5 bases and J 3 bases, leaving 10 bases between the germline ends. The CDR3 contains 13 residues. Germline V gene data show CDR1 as SGHVS and CDR2 as FQNEAQ. CDR3 DNA, as far as it was read: TGTGCCAGCAGCCCCGGGGGGGACACTGAA. As protein: CASSPGGDTE. The whole CDR3 protein reads CASSPGGDTEAFF. Combining the CDR3 with reference TRBV7-8 and TRBJ1-1 gives the whole variable domain GAGVSQSPRYKVAKRGQDVALRCDPISGHVSLFWYQQALGQGPEFLTYFQNEAQLDKSGLPSDRFFAERPEGSVSTLKIQRTQQEDSAVYLCASSPGGDTEAFFGQGTRLTVV.

This clone was counted at least ten times. The read ends 3 residues shy of where the CDR3 ends; the end is completed using the germline J gene. The V gene is TRBV2, the J gene TRBJ2-7; D is possibly TRBD1 (6 bases). The germline V gene encodes CDR1 SNHLY and CDR2 FYNNEI. V lost 6 bases to trimming and J lost 3 bases, with 6 bases between them. CDR3 length: 11 residues. Incomplete CDR3 DNA: TGTGCCAGCAGGGACAGCTACGAG. Its protein product is CASRDSYE. The full CDR3 protein reads CASRDSYEQYF.

This clone came up many times. The read gets to within 3 residues of the CDR3 end, and the germline J gene fills in the rest. This chain uses TRBV9 with TRBJ2-3; D may be TRBD2 (7 bases). This CDR3 contains 15 residues. The ends were cut back, 0 bases at V and 2 bases at J, with 10 bases in the middle. The V gene's germline CDR1 is SGDLS and CDR2 YYNGEE. The CDR3 loop is CASSVVGGDTDTQYF. CDR3 DNA, as far as it was read: TGTGCCAGCAGCGTAGTAGGGGGGGACACAGATACG.

This clone was seen repeatedly, ten times or more. Coverage ceases 3 residues before the CDR3 finishes, and the germline J gene fills in the end. The chain employs TRBV12-3 or TRBV12-4 and TRBJ1-1, with TRBD1 matching 9 bases. Trimming removed 4 bases from V and 5 bases from J; junction bases left unmatched: 5. The CDR3 is made up of 14 amino acids. The CDR3 sequence: CASSYRGRFTEAFF. The sequenced part of the CDR3 DNA is TGTGCCAGCAGTTACAGGGGGCGATTTACTGAA.

There are many counts of this clone. The CDR3 is cut off 3 residues early in the read; its end comes from the germline J gene. J is TRBJ2-1 and V is TRBV10-2, with 14 nucleotides matching TRBD2. This CDR3 has 18 residues. Unmatched junction bases numbered 6, after V lost 4 bases and J lost 1 base. Germline values: CDR1 WSHSY, CDR2 SAAADI. Partial CDR3 DNA: TGCGCCAGCAGTGGGACTAGCGGGAGGTGGGGGTCCTACAATGAG. Translating it yields CASSGTSGRWGSYNE. The whole CDR3 sequence is CASSGTSGRWGSYNEQFF.

This clone was seen ten or more times. Read sequence stops 3 residues before the CDR3 end, and the germline J gene provides the missing end. V is TRBV29-1 and J is TRBJ1-5, with 8 bases matching TRBD1. Germline V CDR1 and CDR2: SQVTM, ANQGSEA. CDR3 length: 13 residues. V lost 4 bases and J lost 6; bases outside the gene matches: 5. The CDR3 spells CSVGTGPSQPQHF. The sequenced CDR3 bases are TGCAGCGTTGGGACAGGGCCGAGTCAGCCC.

This clone showed up many times. The CDR3 end is not reached by the read, which stops 3 residues before it; the germline J gene fills it in. The chain employs TRBV12-3 or TRBV12-4 and TRBJ2-3; 11 nucleotides align to TRBD2. This CDR3 is built from 13 residues. This chain's CDR3 is CASSPEGLAAQYF. The CDR3 bases that were read are TGTGCCAGCAGTCCCGAGGGACTAGCGGCG.

This clone was seen ten or more times. The read halts 3 residues ahead of the CDR3 end, with the missing end drawn from the germline J gene. The chain is built from TRBV11-3 and TRBJ2-2; possibly TRBD1 for D (6 bases). CDR1 and CDR2 from the germline V gene are SGHNT and YENEEA. V was trimmed by 4 bases and J by 5 bases, leaving 11 bases between them. The length of the CDR3 is 14 residues. CDR3 in amino acids: CASSSLTGTGELFF. The sequenced part of the CDR3 DNA is TGTGCCAGCAGCTCCCTAACAGGGACCGGGGAG.

The sample holds many counts of this clone. Read sequence stops 3 residues before the CDR3 end, and the germline J gene provides the missing end. V gene TRBV19 combines with J gene TRBJ1-3; 7 bases are shared with TRBD1. The CDR3 totals 14 residues. Looked up from germline, CDR1 is LNHDA and CDR2 is SQIVND (reference sequence). V was pared by 6 bases and J by 0 bases, with 2 bases of the junction left unmatched. The part of the CDR3 DNA that was read is TGTGCCAGTAGGGACAGGCTCTCTGGAAACACC. Translated: CASRDRLSGNT. The entire CDR3 is CASRDRLSGNTIYF.

Many counts were recorded for this clone. The CDR3 goes on 3 residues after the read ends, and that part is filled in from the germline J gene. The chain combines TRBV30 with TRBJ2-1; a possible D gene is TRBD1 (6 bases). In germline, CDR1 is GTSNPN, CDR2 SVGIG (reference sequence). Trimming cost V 2 bases and J 8 bases, with 13 bases left between them. CDR3 length: 13 residues. The CDR3 protein is CAWSRTEGYEQFF. The DNA read from the CDR3 is TGTGCCTGGAGTCGGACAGAAGGGTATGAG.

In this sample, this clone turned up many times. The read ends 3 residues shy of where the CDR3 ends; the end is completed using the germline J gene. The chain joins TRBV12-3 or TRBV12-4 to TRBJ2-3, with D perhaps TRBD1 (5 bases). The CDR3 sequence is 18 residues long. V lost 3 bases and J lost 4, with 23 bases in between. CDR3 loop: CASSFGKGAGFNADTQYF. Incomplete CDR3 DNA: TGTGCCAGCAGTTTCGGAAAAGGGGCAGGGTTCAATGCAGATACG.

In its sample, this clone was seen many times. The read ends 3 residues shy of where the CDR3 ends; the end is completed using the germline J gene. V is TRBV5-1 and J is TRBJ2-1; D unresolved. CDR1 and CDR2 from the germline V gene are SGHRS and YFSETQ. The CDR3 runs 14 residues. V gave up 0 bases and J gave up 6 bases, with 10 bases separating them. This CDR3 reads CASSLVSRANEQFF. The CDR3 bases that were read are TGCGCCAGCAGCTTGGTTTCTAGAGCCAATGAG.

As to this clone: A far larger clone differs by one base, so this is likely a read error. Read data end 3 residues before the CDR3 end; the end is taken from the germline J gene. The chain combines TRBV6-1 with TRBJ1-2, with D tentatively TRBD1 (5 bases). The CDR3 sequence is 15 residues long. The V and J ends lost 1 base and 5 bases respectively, with 14 bases between them. The germline CDR1 and CDR2 sequences are MNHNS and SASEGT. CDR3 in amino acids: CASSEGRGSSYGYTF. The CDR3 DNA, read in part, is TGTGCCAGCAGTGAAGGACGGGGGTCTTCGTATGGC.

The sample holds many counts of this clone. From the germline J gene comes the end of the CDR3, since the read stops 3 residues before it. The gene calls are TRBV12-3 or TRBV12-4 and TRBJ1-2, with unresolved D. Trimming pared 7 bases from V and 4 bases from J, leaving 13 bases between. The CDR3 is made up of 13 amino acids. The CDR3 bases that were read are TGTGCCAGCATACCCCTCGACACCTATGGC. This encodes CASIPLDTYG. In full, the CDR3 is CASIPLDTYGYTF.

At least ten counts were recorded for this clone. The read comes to an end 3 residues before the CDR3 does, leaving the germline J gene to fill in the end. The rearrangement joins TRBV12-3 or TRBV12-4 to TRBJ2-7; 7 nucleotides match TRBD2. The CDR3 runs 15 residues. The junction had 14 bases not matched to a gene; V was cut back by 8 bases and J by 4 bases. The CDR3 DNA, read in part, is TGTGCCAGCTCGGTAGCTAGCTCCGGGGGGTACGAG. This gives the protein CASSVASSGGYE. The CDR3 in full is CASSVASSGGYEQYF.

This clone was counted many times. The read gets to within 3 residues of the CDR3 end, and the germline J gene fills in the rest. V usage is TRBV13 and J usage is TRBJ1-1; D possibly corresponds to TRBD1 (6 bases). V gave up 5 bases and J gave up 4 bases, with 14 bases separating them. Germline CDR1 reads PRHDT; CDR2 reads FYEKMQ (reference sequence). The length of the CDR3 is 14 residues. The DNA read from the CDR3 is TGTGCCAGCAGCACAGGGTTCATGGGCACTGAA. Translating gives CASSTGFMGTE. The full CDR3 protein reads CASSTGFMGTEAFF. Full variable domain (outside the CDR3, taken from reference TRBV13 and TRBJ1-1): AAGVIQSPRHLIKEKRETATLKCYPIPRHDTVYWYQQGPGQDPQFLISFYEKMQSDKGSIPDRFSAQQFSDYHSELNMSSLELGDSALYFCASSTGFMGTEAFFGQGTRLTVV.

There are many counts of this clone. The read falls 3 residues short of the CDR3 end, and the missing part is taken from the germline J gene. This chain joins TRBV6-1 and TRBJ2-1, with 11 bases fitting TRBD2. This CDR3 is 15 amino acids long. J gave up 5 bases and V 4 bases, and 4 bases lay outside the gene matches. The germline V gene has CDR1 MNHNS and CDR2 SASEGT. This CDR3 is CASSVPSGGHNEQFF. The sequenced part of the CDR3 DNA is TGTGCCAGCAGTGTTCCTAGCGGGGGGCACAATGAG.

This clone was counted many times. Read sequence stops 3 residues before the CDR3 end, and the germline J gene provides the missing end. The chain recombines TRBV7-9 with TRBJ2-5, with a possible D match to TRBD1 (6 bases). From germline, CDR1 is SEHNR and CDR2 FQNEAQ (reference sequence). V gave up 8 bases and J gave up 2 bases, with 9 bases separating them. The CDR3 has 12 residues. CDR3: CASVRGQETQYF. The covered CDR3 bases are TGTGCCAGCGTCAGGGGTCAAGAGACC.

This clone has ten or more counts. CDR3 amino acids: CASSFGTGGGTDTQYF. CDR3 DNA, as far as it was read: TGCGCCAGCAGCTTCGGGACAGGGGGCGGCACAGATACG. V gene TRBV5-1 combines with J gene TRBJ2-3; 12 nucleotides agree with TRBD1. The missing CDR3 end, 3 residues past where the read stops, is filled in from the germline J gene. The germline gives CDR1 SGHRS, CDR2 YFSETQ. V was pared by 2 bases and J by 1 base, with 2 bases of the junction left unmatched. There are 16 residues in the CDR3.

In its sample, this clone was seen many times. The read terminates 3 residues before the CDR3 end, so the remaining end is supplied by the germline J gene. This chain links TRBV6-2 or TRBV6-3 with TRBJ1-5; TRBD1 aligns across 9 bases. Trimming cost V 6 bases and J 3 bases; bases outside gene matches: 6. Germline V lookup: CDR1 MNHEY, CDR2 SVGEGT. The CDR3 covers 15 residues. The CDR3 DNA, read in part, is TGTGCCAGCAGCGTGGACAGGGGAATCAATCAGCCC. Its protein product is CASSVDRGINQP. The whole CDR3 protein reads CASSVDRGINQPQHF.

This clone was picked up many times. Read sequence stops 3 residues before the CDR3 end, and the germline J gene provides the missing end. V is TRBV20-1 and J is TRBJ2-1; 11 bases line up with TRBD2. Per germline, CDR1 DFQATT and CDR2 SNEGSKA (reference sequence). Trimming at V came to 0 bases and at J to 8 bases, leaving 18 bases not matched to a gene. The CDR3 extends over 19 amino acids. The CDR3 loop is CSARDRSRGLSGRAYEQFF. The sequenced CDR3 bases are TGCAGTGCTAGAGATCGTTCGAGGGGCCTTAGCGGGAGGGCTTATGAG.

This clone was detected ten times or more. Read sequence stops 3 residues before the CDR3 end, and the germline J gene provides the missing end. The V and J genes are TRBV7-8 and TRBJ2-4; perhaps TRBD1 as D (5 bases). This CDR3 contains 17 residues. V gave up 1 base and J gave up 0 bases, with 13 bases separating them. Germline CDR1 SGHVS, CDR2 FQNEAQ. The CDR3 protein is CASSLVGVGEAKNIQYF. CDR3 DNA, as far as it was read: TGTGCCAGCAGCTTAGTCGGAGTAGGGGAAGCCAAAAACATT.